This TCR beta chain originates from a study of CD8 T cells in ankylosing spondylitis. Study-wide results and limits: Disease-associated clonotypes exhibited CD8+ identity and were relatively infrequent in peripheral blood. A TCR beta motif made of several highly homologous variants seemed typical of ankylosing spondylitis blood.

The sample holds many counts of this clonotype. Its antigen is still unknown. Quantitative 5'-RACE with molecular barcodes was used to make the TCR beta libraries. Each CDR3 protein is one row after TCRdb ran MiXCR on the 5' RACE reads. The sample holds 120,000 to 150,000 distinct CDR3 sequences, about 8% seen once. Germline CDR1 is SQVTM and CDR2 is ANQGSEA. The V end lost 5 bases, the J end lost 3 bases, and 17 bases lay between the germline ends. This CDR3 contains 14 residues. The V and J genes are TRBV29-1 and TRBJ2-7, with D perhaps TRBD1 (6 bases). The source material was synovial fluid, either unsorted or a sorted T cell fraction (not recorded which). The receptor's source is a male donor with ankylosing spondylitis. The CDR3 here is CSVRVGQGRYEQYF. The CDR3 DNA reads TGCAGCGTTAGGGTGGGGCAGGGGCGCTACGAGCAGTACTTC.